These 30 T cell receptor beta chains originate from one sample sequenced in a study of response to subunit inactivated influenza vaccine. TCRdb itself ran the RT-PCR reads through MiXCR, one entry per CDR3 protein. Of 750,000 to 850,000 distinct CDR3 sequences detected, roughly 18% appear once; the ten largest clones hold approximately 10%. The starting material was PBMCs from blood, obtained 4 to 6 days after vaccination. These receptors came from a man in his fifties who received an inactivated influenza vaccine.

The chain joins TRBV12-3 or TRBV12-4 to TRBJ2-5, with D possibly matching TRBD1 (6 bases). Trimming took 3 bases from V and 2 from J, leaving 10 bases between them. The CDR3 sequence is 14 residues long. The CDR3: CASSFVRGQETQYF. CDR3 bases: TGTGCCAGCAGTTTCGTCAGGGGTCAAGAGACCCAGTACTTC.

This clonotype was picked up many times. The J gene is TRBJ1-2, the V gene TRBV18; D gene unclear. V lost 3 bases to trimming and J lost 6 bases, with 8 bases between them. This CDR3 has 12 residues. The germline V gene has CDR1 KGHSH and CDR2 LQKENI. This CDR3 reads CASSPGSHGYTF. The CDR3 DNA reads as TGTGCCAGCTCACCGGGGAGTCATGGCTACACCTTC. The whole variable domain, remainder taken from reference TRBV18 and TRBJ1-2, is NAGVMQNPRHLVRRRGQEARLRCSPMKGHSHVYWYRQLPEEGLKFMVYLQKENIIDESGMPKERFSAEFPKEGPSILRIQQVVRGDSAAYFCASSPGSHGYTFGSGTRLTVV.

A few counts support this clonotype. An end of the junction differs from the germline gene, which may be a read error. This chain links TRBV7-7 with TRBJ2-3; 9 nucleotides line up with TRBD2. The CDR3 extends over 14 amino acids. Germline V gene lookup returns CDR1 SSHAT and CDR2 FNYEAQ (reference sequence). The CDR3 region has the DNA TGTGCTAGCAGCCCGGGACTAGCTCCAGATACGCAGTATTTT. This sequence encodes CASSPGLAPDTQYF.

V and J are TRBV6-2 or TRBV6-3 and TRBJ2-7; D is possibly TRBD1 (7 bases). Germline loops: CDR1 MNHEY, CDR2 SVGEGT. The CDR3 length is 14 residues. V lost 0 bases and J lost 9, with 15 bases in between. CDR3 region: CASSYSVTRGRQYF. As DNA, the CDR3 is TGTGCCAGCAGTTACTCGGTGACTAGGGGGCGGCAGTACTTC.

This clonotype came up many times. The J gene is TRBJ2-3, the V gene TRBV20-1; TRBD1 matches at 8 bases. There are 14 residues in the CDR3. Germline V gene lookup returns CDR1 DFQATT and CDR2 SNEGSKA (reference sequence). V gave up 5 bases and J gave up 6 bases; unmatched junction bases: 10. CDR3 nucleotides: TGCAGTGCTTTCACCTCGGACAGGGTCGATACGCAGTATTTT. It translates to CSAFTSDRVDTQYF.

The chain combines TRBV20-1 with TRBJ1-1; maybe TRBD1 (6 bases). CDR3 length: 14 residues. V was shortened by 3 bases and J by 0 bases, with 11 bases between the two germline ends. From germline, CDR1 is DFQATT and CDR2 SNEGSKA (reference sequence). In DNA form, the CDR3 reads TGCAGTGCTAGCCCAGGGGCCCTGAACACTGAAGCTTTCTTT. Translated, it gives CSASPGALNTEAFF.

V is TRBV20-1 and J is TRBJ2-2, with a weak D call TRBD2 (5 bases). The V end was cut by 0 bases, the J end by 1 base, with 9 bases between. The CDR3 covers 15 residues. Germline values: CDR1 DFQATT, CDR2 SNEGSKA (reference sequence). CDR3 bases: TGCAGTGCTAGAGATGGGAGAGGGAACACCGGGGAGCTGTTTTTT. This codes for CSARDGRGNTGELFF.

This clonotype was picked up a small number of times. For the CDR3, the DNA is TGTGCCTGGAGTGAGGCCGCAGGGTTGGGTGAAAAACTGTTTTTT. Translated: CAWSEAAGLGEKLFF. The chain has TRBV30 and TRBJ1-4, with D perhaps TRBD1 (5 bases). The CDR3 covers 15 residues. V was cut by 1 base and J by 7 bases, with 16 bases left in between. The germline CDR1 and CDR2 sequences are GTSNPN and SVGIG (reference sequence).

The CDR3, as DNA: TGTGCCAGCAGCTTACGGAATTGGGGGCGAGAGACCCAGTACTTC. It specifies CASSLRNWGRETQYF. This chain joins TRBV7-8 and TRBJ2-5; D is perhaps TRBD1 (6 bases). Trimming removed 2 bases at V and 4 bases at J, with 14 bases between. Germline values: CDR1 SGHVS, CDR2 FQNEAQ. This CDR3 contains 15 residues.

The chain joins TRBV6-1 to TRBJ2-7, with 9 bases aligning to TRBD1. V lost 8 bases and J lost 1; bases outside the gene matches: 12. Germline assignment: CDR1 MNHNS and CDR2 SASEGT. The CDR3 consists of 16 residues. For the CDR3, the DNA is TGTGCCAGCTCCTACCCCGGGACAGGGATATCCTACGAGCAGTACTTC. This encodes CASSYPGTGISYEQYF.

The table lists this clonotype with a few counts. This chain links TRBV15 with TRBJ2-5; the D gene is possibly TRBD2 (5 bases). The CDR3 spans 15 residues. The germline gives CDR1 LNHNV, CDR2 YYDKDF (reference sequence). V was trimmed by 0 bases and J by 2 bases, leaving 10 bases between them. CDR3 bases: TGTGCCACCAGCAGAGATGCGGGCCCTCAAGAGACCCAGTACTTC. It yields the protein CATSRDAGPQETQYF.

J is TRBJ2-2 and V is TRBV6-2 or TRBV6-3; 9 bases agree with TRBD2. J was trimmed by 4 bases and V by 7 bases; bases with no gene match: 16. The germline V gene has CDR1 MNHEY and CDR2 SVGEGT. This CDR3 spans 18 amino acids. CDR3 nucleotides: TGTGCCAGCACCGCAATCCCGGGACTAGCTGGTGGCACCGGGGAGCTGTTTTTT. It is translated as CASTAIPGLAGGTGELFF.

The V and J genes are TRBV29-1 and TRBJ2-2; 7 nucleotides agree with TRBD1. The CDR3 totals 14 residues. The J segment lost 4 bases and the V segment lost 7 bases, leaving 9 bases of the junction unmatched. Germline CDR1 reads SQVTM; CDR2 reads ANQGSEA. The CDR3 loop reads CSGRRGGFTGELFF. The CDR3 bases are TGCAGCGGCCGGAGAGGGGGCTTCACCGGGGAGCTGTTTTTT.

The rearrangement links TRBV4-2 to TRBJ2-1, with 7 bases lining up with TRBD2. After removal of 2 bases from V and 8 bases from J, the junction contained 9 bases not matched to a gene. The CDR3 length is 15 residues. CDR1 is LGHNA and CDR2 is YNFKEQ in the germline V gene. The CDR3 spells CASSQSGLIKYEQFF. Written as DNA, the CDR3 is TGTGCCAGCAGCCAATCGGGACTAATAAAATATGAGCAGTTCTTC.

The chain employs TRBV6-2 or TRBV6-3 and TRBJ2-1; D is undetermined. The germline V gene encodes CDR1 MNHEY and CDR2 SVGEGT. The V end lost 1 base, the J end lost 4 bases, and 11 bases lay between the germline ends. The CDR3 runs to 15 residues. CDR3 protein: CASSYLVGGYNEQFF. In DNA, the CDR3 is TGTGCCAGCAGTTACTTAGTGGGTGGGTACAATGAGCAGTTCTTC.

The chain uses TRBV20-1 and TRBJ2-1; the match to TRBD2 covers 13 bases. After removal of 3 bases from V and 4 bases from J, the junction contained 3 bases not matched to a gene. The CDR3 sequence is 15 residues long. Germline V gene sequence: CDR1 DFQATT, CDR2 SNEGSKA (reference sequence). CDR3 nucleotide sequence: TGCAGTGCTAGGGGACTAGCGGGACCTTACAATGAGCAGTTCTTC. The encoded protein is CSARGLAGPYNEQFF.

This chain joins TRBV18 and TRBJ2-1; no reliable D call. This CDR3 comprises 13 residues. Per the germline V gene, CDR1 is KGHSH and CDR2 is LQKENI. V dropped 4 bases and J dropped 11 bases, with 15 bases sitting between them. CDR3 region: CASSHAEENQQFF. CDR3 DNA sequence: TGTGCCAGCTCACACGCTGAGGAGAATCAGCAGTTCTTC.

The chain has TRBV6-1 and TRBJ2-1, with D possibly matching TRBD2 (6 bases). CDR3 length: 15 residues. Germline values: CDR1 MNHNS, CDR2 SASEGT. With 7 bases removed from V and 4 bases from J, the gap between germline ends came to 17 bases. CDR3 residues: CASTRDGTGYNEQFF. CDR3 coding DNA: TGTGCCAGCACCCGAGATGGGACTGGGTACAATGAGCAGTTCTTC.

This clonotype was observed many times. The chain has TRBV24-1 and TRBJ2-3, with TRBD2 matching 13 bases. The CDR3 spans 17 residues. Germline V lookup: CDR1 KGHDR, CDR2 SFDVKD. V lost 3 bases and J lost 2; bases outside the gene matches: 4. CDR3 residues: CATSDPGLAGDTDTQYF. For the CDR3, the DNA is TGTGCCACCAGTGATCCAGGACTAGCGGGAGACACAGATACGCAGTATTTT.

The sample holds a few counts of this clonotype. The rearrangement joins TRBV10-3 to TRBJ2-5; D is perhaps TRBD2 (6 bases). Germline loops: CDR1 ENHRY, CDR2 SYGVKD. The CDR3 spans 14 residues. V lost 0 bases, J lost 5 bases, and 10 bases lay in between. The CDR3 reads CAISESAAGETQYF. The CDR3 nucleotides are TGTGCCATCAGTGAGTCGGCGGCGGGGGAGACCCAGTACTTC.

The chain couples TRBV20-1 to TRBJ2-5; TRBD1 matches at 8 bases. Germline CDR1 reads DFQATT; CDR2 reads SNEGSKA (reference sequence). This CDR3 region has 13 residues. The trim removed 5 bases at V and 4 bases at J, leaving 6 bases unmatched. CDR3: CSAHQGAGETQYF. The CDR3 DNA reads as TGCAGTGCTCATCAGGGGGCGGGAGAGACCCAGTACTTC.

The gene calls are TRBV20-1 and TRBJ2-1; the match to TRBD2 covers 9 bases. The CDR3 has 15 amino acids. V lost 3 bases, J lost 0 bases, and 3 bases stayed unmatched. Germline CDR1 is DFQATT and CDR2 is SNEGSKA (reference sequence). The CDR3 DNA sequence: TGCAGTGCTAGCGAAGCGGGGGGCTCCTACAATGAGCAGTTCTTC. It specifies CSASEAGGSYNEQFF.

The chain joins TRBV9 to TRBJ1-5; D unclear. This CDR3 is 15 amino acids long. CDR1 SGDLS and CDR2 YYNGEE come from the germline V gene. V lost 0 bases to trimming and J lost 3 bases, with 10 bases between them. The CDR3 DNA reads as TGTGCCAGCAGCGTAGGAGGCGCGCTCAATCAGCCCCAGCATTTT. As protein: CASSVGGALNQPQHF.

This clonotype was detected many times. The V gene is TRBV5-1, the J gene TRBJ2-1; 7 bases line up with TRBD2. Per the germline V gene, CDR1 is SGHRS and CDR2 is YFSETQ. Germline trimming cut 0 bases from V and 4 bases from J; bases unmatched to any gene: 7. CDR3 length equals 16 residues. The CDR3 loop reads CASSLEPGGGYNEQFF. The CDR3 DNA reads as TGCGCCAGCAGCTTGGAGCCTGGCGGGGGTTACAATGAGCAGTTCTTC.

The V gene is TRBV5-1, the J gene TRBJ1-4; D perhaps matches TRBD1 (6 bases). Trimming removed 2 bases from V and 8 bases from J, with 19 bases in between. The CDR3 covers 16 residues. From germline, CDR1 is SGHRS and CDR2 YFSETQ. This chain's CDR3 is CASSFRPGGQGEKLFF. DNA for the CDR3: TGCGCCAGCAGCTTCCGTCCGGGGGGACAAGGGGAAAAACTGTTTTTT.

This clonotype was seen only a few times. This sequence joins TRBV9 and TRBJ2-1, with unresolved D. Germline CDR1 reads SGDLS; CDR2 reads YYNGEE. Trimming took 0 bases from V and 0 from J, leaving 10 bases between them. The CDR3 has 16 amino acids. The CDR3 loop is CASSVDGRSSYNEQFF. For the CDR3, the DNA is TGTGCCAGCAGCGTAGATGGCCGGAGCTCCTACAATGAGCAGTTCTTC.

CDR3 DNA sequence: TGTGCCAGCAGCCATCCCGGACTAGCGGGGGGGACCGGGGAGCTGTTTTTT. Translation gives CASSHPGLAGGTGELFF. V is TRBV4-2 and J is TRBJ2-2; 15 bases are shared with TRBD2. Trimming cost V 3 bases and J 5 bases; bases outside gene matches: 4. Germline V gives CDR1 LGHNA, CDR2 YNFKEQ. The CDR3 is 17 amino acids.

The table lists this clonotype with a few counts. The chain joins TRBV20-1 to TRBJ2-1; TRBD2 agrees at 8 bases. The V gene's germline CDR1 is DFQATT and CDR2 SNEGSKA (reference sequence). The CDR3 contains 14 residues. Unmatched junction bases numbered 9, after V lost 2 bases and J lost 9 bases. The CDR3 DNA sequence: TGCAGTGCTAGACGGCGGGAGGCGTCTGGTGAGCAGTTCTTC. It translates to CSARRREASGEQFF.

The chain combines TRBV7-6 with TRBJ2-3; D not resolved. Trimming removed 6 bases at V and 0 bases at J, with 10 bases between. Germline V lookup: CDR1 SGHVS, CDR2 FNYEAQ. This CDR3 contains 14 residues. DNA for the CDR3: TGTGCCAGCAGGCAAACTCCTAGCACAGATACGCAGTATTTT. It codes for CASRQTPSTDTQYF. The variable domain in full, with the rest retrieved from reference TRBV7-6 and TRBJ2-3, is GAGVSQSPRYKVTKRGQDVALRCDPISGHVSLYWYRQALGQGPEFLTYFNYEAQQDKSGLPNDRFSAERPEGSISTLTIQRTEQRDSAMYRCASRQTPSTDTQYFGPGTRLTVL.

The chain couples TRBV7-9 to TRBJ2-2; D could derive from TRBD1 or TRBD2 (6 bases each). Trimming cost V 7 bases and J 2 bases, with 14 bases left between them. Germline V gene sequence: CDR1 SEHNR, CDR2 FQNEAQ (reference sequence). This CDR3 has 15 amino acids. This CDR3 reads CASTWGALNTGELFF. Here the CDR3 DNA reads TGTGCCAGCACGTGGGGGGCACTTAACACCGGGGAGCTGTTTTTT.